The rows below give T cell receptor beta chains drawn from one sample of a study of T cells in Graves' hyperthyroidism and ophthalmopathy. TCRdb re-analysed the multiplex PCR reads in MiXCR, keeping a single row per CDR3 protein. Here the sample spans some 92,000 distinct CDR3 sequences, roughly 39% being singletons. The material sequenced was peripheral blood or thyroid tissue (not recorded which). The source is a woman between 25 and 40 years old with Graves' hyperthyroidism. The CDR3 runs from the conserved cysteine through the conserved F or W. A D gene is named only where the DNA matches it firmly. Some rows mark clone size as missing; the rest say once, few, many or name a class of expanded clone.

>TRBJ2-5|TRBV20-1|NA|TRBD1|12
CSARQGRETQYF
TGCAGTGCTCGACAGGGGAGGGAGACCCAGTACTTC
>TRBJ2-7|TRBV7-9|many|NA|14
CASSSWVETYEQYF
TGTGCCAGCAGCTCATGGGTGGAAACCTACGAGCAGTACTTC
>TRBJ1-2|TRBV19|many|TRBD1|13
CASSMQGGRGYTF
TGTGCCAGTAGTATGCAAGGGGGCCGCGGCTACACCTTC
>TRBJ2-2|TRBV24-1|NA|TRBD1|16
CATSPGTGLGTGELFF
TGTGCCACCAGTCCCGGGACAGGGTTGGGCACCGGGGAGCTGTTTTTT
>TRBJ2-2|TRBV6-1|NA|NA|11
CASSDLGELFF
TGTGCCAGCAGTGATCTAGGGGAGCTGTTTTTT
>TRBJ1-1|TRBV9|NA|NA|13
CASRVAGSTEAFF
TGTGCCAGCCGTGTAGCGGGAAGTACTGAAGCTTTCTTT
>TRBJ2-5|TRBV7-3|NA|NA|19
CASSFYICSARGGVETQYF
NA
>TRBJ2-5|TRBV20-1|NA|TRBD2|14
CSARGGGGQETQYF
TGCAGTGCTAGAGGCGGGGGAGGCCAAGAGACCCAGTACTTC
>TRBJ2-2|TRBV24-1|once|TRBD1|15
CATSAAGTGTGELFF
TGTGCCACCAGTGCCGCCGGGACAGGGACCGGGGAGCTGTTTTTT
>TRBJ2-5|TRBV6-5|many|TRBD1|14
CASSYRTGTETQYF
TGTGCCAGCAGTTACCGGACAGGGACGGAGACCCAGTACTTC
>TRBJ2-5|TRBV20-1|many|NA|15
CSARVWSGAQETQYF
TGCAGTGCTAGGGTGTGGTCAGGGGCCCAAGAGACCCAGTACTTC
>TRBJ1-5|TRBV6-6|many|NA|14
CASSPIDSNQPQHF
TGTGCCAGCAGTCCGATAGATAGCAATCAGCCCCAGCATTTT
>TRBJ2-3|TRBV6-1|NA|NA|16
CASSPLLGEYTDTQYF
TGTGCCAGCAGTCCCCTACTGGGGGAGTACACAGATACGCAGTATTTT
>TRBJ1-5|TRBV30|NA|TRBD1|15
CAWSRTGGAWRPQHF
TGTGCCTGGAGTCGCACAGGGGGCGCATGGCGGCCCCAGCATTTT
>TRBJ1-1|TRBV5-1|few|TRBD1|15
CASSLRDRVTTEAFF
TGCGCCAGCAGCCTGCGGGACAGGGTTACCACTGAAGCTTTCTTT
>TRBJ2-2|TRBV7-6|medium-sized|NA|15
CASSLAGSNTGELFF
TGTGCCAGCAGCTTAGCGGGATCGAACACCGGGGAGCTGTTTTTT
>TRBJ2-7|TRBV20-1|NA|TRBD2|15
CSAGLAVLSSYEQYF
TGCAGTGCGGGACTAGCGGTACTAAGCTCCTACGAGCAGTACTTC
>TRBJ2-5|TRBV29-1|NA|TRBD1|13
CSVRKGQQETQYF
TGCAGCGTCAGGAAGGGACAGCAAGAGACCCAGTACTTC
>TRBJ1-5|TRBV28|many|NA|15
CASRDGGVSNQPQHF
TGTGCCAGCCGGGATGGGGGGGTAAGCAATCAGCCCCAGCATTTT
>TRBJ1-1|TRBV7-2|NA|NA|13
CASSSRVNTEAFF
TGTGCCAGCAGCTCCCGTGTGAACACTGAAGCCTTCTTT
>TRBJ1-5|TRBV20-1|NA|NA|13
CSAPGDFNQPQHF
TGCAGTGCGCCGGGGGACTTCAATCAGCCCCAGCATTTT
>TRBJ2-2|TRBV10-1|NA|NA|15
CASSDGRLNTGELFF
TGCGCCAGCAGTGATGGGCGACTGAACACCGGGGAGCTGTTTTTT
>TRBJ1-2|TRBV5-6|many|NA|13
CASSFADHYGYTF
TGTGCCAGCAGCTTTGCAGACCACTATGGCTACACCTTC
>TRBJ1-6|TRBV20-1|many|NA|16
CSARVGTPDGDSPLHF
TGCAGTGCTAGGGTGGGTACTCCGGACGGGGATTCACCCCTCCACTTT
>TRBJ2-7|TRBV10-2|NA|TRBD1|16
CASSPNSGQASDEQYF
TGCGCCAGCAGTCCCAACTCGGGACAGGCTTCGGACGAGCAGTACTTC